This T cell receptor (beta chain) derives from a study of early T cells in non-severe SARS-CoV-2 infection. As for the study in general: The sequenced material was bulk RNA from unsorted whole blood, and its chains were unpaired.

Many counts were recorded for this clonotype. Attachment of unique molecular identifiers to individual cDNA molecules was performed. TCRdb re-called the 5' RACE reads through MiXCR, storing one row per CDR3 protein. The table lists 48,000 or so distinct CDR3 sequences, under 7.5% of them singletons, with approximately 6.3% in the top ten. V was clipped by 1 base and J by 0 bases; unmatched bases: 1. This CDR3 is 15 amino acids long. Germline V CDR1 and CDR2: DFQATT, SNEGSKA (reference sequence). The clonotype was recovered from an adult who was a healthcare worker with PCR-confirmed SARS-CoV-2 infection or an uninfected control (not recorded which). The V and J genes are TRBV20-1 and TRBJ2-1, with 9 positions matching TRBD2. The sample in question was whole blood, obtained at baseline. In DNA, the CDR3 is TGCAGTGCTAGAGTTAGCGGGAGCTCCTACAATGAGCAGTTCTTC. Translation: CSARVSGSSYNEQFF.